The T cell receptor (beta chain) under discussion was sequenced for a study of blood T cells in healthy people across ages. Broader study findings: A greater number of naive CD4+ cells and higher diversity distinguished long-lived donors from aged donors. Per million T cells, TCR beta diversity dropped roughly linearly as age increased.

The germline V gene encodes CDR1 SGHTA and CDR2 FQGTGA. The CDR3 covers 14 residues. The V gene lost 4 bases and the J gene lost 4 bases, with 12 bases spanning the gap. Samples had at least 6 million PBMCs isolated from them. The second PCR ran 7 to 11 cycles with a sample-barcoded 5' primer and J-beta primers. Each single sample gave us at least 2.5 million CDR3-containing paired-end reads. TCRdb itself ran the 5' RACE reads through MiXCR, one entry per CDR3 protein. The repertoire holds over 950,000 distinct CDR3 sequences, with roughly 51% as singletons. This clonotype showed up just a few times. Its cognate antigen is unknown.

The sequence came from a woman aged 60 to 75 in good health. The V and J genes are TRBV7-3 and TRBJ2-3, with D possibly being TRBD2 (6 bases). The sequencing sample was made of blood. The CDR3, as DNA: TGTGCCAGCAGCTCGACTAGACCCCCAGATACGCAGTATTTT. Protein product: CASSSTRPPDTQYF.